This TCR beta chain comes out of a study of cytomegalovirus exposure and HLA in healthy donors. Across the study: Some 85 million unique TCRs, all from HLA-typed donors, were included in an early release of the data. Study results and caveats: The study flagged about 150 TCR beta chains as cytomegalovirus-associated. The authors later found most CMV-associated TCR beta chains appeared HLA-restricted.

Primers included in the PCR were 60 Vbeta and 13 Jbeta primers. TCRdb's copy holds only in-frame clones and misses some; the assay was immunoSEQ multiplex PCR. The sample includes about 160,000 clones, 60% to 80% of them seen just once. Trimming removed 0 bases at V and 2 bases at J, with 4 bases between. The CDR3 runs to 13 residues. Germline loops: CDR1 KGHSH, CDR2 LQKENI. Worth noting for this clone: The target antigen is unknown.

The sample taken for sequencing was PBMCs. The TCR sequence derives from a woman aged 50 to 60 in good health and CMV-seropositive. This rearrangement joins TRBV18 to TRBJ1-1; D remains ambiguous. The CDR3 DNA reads TGTGCCAGCTCACCACCGAGCAACACTGAAGCTTTCTTT. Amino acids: CASSPPSNTEAFF.